This T cell receptor beta chain derives from a study of blood T cells in healthy people across ages. Study-wide points: A roughly linear fall in TCR beta diversity per million T cells was seen with increasing age. Donor CMV infection status was unknown, possibly confounding age-related changes in expanded clonotypes.

The CDR3 runs to 11 residues. V lost 3 bases, J lost 10 bases, and 7 bases lay in between. The germline V gene has CDR1 ENHRY and CDR2 SYGVKD. Primed by a sample-barcoded 5' primer and a J-beta primer mix, a second PCR proceeded for 7 to 11 cycles. TCRdb recomputed calls from the 5' RACE reads with MiXCR, one row per CDR3 protein. The sample shows 1.5 million to 1.9 million distinct CDR3 sequences, roughly two fifths of them seen only once. Remarks on this clonotype: Antigen: not known.

Sequenced sample: blood. This receptor was identified in a woman aged 18 to 35 in good health. The chain carries TRBV10-3 and TRBJ2-1, with D unclear. The CDR3 region has the DNA TGTGCCATCAGTGAAACCCGGGAGCAGTTCTTC. Its translation is CAISETREQFF.